Below are 20 T cell receptor beta chains sequenced from a single sample in a study of neurological immune-mediated disorders. TCRdb re-called the 5' RACE reads with MiXCR, one entry per CDR3 protein. This sample yields 40,000 or so distinct CDR3 sequences, of which 8.5% to 14% are seen a single time; 3% to 4.5% belongs to the top ten. Time point indicated: technical triplicate 1. The sample consisted of PBMCs. These receptors came from a man aged 55 to 70 with HTLV-1-associated myelopathy (HAM/TSP).

This clonotype was seen at least ten times. This chain links TRBV5-1 with TRBJ1-1; D not resolved. The CDR3 covers 14 residues. CDR1 SGHRS and CDR2 YFSETQ come from the germline V gene. V was pared by 3 bases and J by 1 base, with 10 bases between. The CDR3 nucleotides are TGCGCCAGCAGCTCGCTCAGAGAGAACACTGAAGCTTTCTTT. Encoded protein: CASSSLRENTEAFF.

This clonotype occurred many times. This sequence joins TRBV29-1 and TRBJ1-4, with 7 bases fitting TRBD1. Germline values: CDR1 SQVTM, CDR2 ANQGSEA. The V and J ends lost 5 bases and 6 bases, in that order; junction bases with no gene match: 6. The CDR3 is 13 residues long. The CDR3 region is CSVNNDRDEKLFF. The CDR3 DNA is TGCAGCGTTAATAACGACAGGGATGAAAAACTGTTTTTT.

The sample holds many counts of this clonotype. The chain links TRBV4-1 to TRBJ1-1, with a tentative D call TRBD1 (6 bases). V lost 4 bases and J 3 bases, leaving 9 bases between the germline ends. Looked up from germline, CDR1 is MGHRA and CDR2 is YSYEKL. The CDR3 consists of 13 residues. CDR3 amino acids: CASSRRQDTEAFF. The CDR3 nucleotides are TGCGCCAGCAGCCGGCGACAGGACACTGAAGCTTTCTTT.

This clonotype was recorded at least ten times. V and J are TRBV4-1 and TRBJ2-2; 12 bases map to TRBD2. The CDR3 is 18 residues long. Germline values: CDR1 MGHRA, CDR2 YSYEKL. The V segment lost 2 bases and the J segment 4 bases; nucleotides outside the gene matches: 8. CDR3 sequence: CASSQTPGLAGSTGELFF. The CDR3 coding sequence is TGCGCCAGCAGCCAAACCCCGGGACTAGCGGGTTCCACCGGGGAGCTGTTTTTT.

This clonotype was recorded many times. The chain recombines TRBV5-1 with TRBJ1-4; possible D gene TRBD1, 6 bases. This CDR3 is 13 amino acids long. Germline V gene sequence: CDR1 SGHRS, CDR2 YFSETQ. V lost 3 bases and J lost 6, with 9 bases in between. CDR3 coding DNA: TGCGCCAGCAGCTCAGGGGCCTATGAAAAACTGTTTTTT. Translated, it gives CASSSGAYEKLFF.

The chain has TRBV7-9 and TRBJ2-1; 9 bases are a match to TRBD2. Trimming took 5 bases from V and 5 from J; bases not matched to a gene: 10. Germline V gene lookup returns CDR1 SEHNR and CDR2 FQNEAQ (reference sequence). The CDR3 covers 16 residues. CDR3 residues: CASSVSGTSSHNEQFF. The CDR3 region has the DNA TGTGCCAGCAGCGTTTCCGGGACTAGCAGCCACAATGAGCAGTTCTTC.

This clonotype was detected ten times or more. The V gene is TRBV15, the J gene TRBJ2-5; no reliable D call. The germline V gene has CDR1 LNHNV and CDR2 YYDKDF (reference sequence). The CDR3 sequence is 11 residues long. The germline V and J ends were trimmed by 4 bases and 2 bases, with 2 bases remaining between them. The CDR3 reads CATSKQETQYF. The CDR3 region has the DNA TGTGCCACCAGCAAGCAAGAGACCCAGTACTTC.

This clonotype has a count of ten or more. The chain's CDR3 is CSAYGTSGYQETQYF. CDR3 sequence (DNA): TGCAGTGCTTATGGGACTAGCGGCTACCAAGAGACCCAGTACTTC. This chain joins TRBV20-1 and TRBJ2-5, with 11 positions matching TRBD2. This CDR3 is 15 amino acids long. Germline CDR1 DFQATT, CDR2 SNEGSKA (reference sequence). Trimming at V came to 5 bases and at J to 0 bases, leaving 5 bases not matched to a gene.

This clonotype is medium-sized by share. The J gene is TRBJ2-3, the V gene TRBV2; D unresolved. The CDR3 has 13 residues. Looked up from germline, CDR1 is SNHLY and CDR2 is FYNNEI. The V and J ends lost 4 bases and 5 bases respectively, with 10 bases between them. The CDR3 is CASSVDNQDTQYF. DNA of the CDR3: TGTGCCAGCAGTGTCGATAACCAAGATACGCAGTATTTT.

For the CDR3, the DNA is TGTGCCAGCAGACTGGACTACGCCCGCCTCGATGAGCAGTTCTTC. Protein product: CASRLDYARLDEQFF. This chain uses TRBV28 with TRBJ2-1; a possible D gene is TRBD2 (6 bases). CDR3 length equals 15 residues. V lost 6 bases and J 8 bases, leaving 20 bases between the germline ends. Germline loops: CDR1 MDHEN, CDR2 SYDVKM.

This clonotype came up many times. The genes are TRBV11-2 and TRBJ1-1; possibly TRBD1 for D (5 bases). V shed 4 bases and J shed 8 bases, with 11 bases lying between them. Germline values: CDR1 SGHAT, CDR2 FQNNGV. This CDR3 contains 12 residues. The CDR3 region is CASSSLRTEAFF. The CDR3 region has the DNA TGTGCCAGCAGCTCTTTAAGGACAGAAGCTTTCTTT.

This clonotype appeared many times. The chain carries TRBV20-1 and TRBJ2-7; 9 bases agree with TRBD1. V shed 5 bases, J shed 3 bases, and the junction held 5 bases outside the gene matches. Germline V lookup: CDR1 DFQATT, CDR2 SNEGSKA (reference sequence). The CDR3 is 13 amino acids. DNA of the CDR3: TGCAGTGCTGGCAAGGACAGGGGCTACGAGCAGTACTTC. Protein: CSAGKDRGYEQYF.

This clonotype was counted between two and nine times. The genes are TRBV2 and TRBJ2-3, with 13 bases aligning to TRBD2. Germline CDR1 and CDR2: SNHLY and FYNNEI. The CDR3 runs 16 residues. V gave up 5 bases and J gave up 4 bases; unmatched junction bases: 6. The CDR3 DNA is TGTGCCAGCAGTTGGACTAGCGGGAGAAACGCAGATACGCAGTATTTT. Translated, it gives CASSWTSGRNADTQYF.

This clonotype was detected many times. In DNA form, the CDR3 reads TGTGCCAGCAGCTCTTCTCAGGGGGCGCGGGGGGCCAACGTCCTGACTTTC. Residues: CASSSSQGARGANVLTF. The V and J genes are TRBV7-9 and TRBJ2-6, with 8 bases lining up with TRBD1. V shed 4 bases, J shed 4 bases, and the junction held 9 bases outside the gene matches. CDR1 is SEHNR, CDR2 FQNEAQ, per germline (reference sequence). This CDR3 is built from 17 residues. The variable domain in full, completed from reference TRBV7-9 and TRBJ2-6, reads DTGVSQNPRHKITKRGQNVTFRCDPISEHNRLYWYRQTLGQGPEFLTYFQNEAQLEKSRLLSDRFSAERPKGSFSTLEIQRTEQGDSAMYLCASSSSQGARGANVLTFGAGSRLTVL.

This clonotype was seen repeatedly, ten times or more. The genes are TRBV2 and TRBJ2-7; 13 bases map to TRBD2. Trimming cost V 5 bases and J 3 bases; bases outside gene matches: 10. The CDR3 is 17 amino acids. From germline, CDR1 is SNHLY and CDR2 FYNNEI. The CDR3 sequence is CASSPLGLAGSDYEQYF. The CDR3 DNA reads TGTGCCAGCAGTCCCCTGGGACTAGCGGGATCGGACTACGAGCAGTACTTC.

The sample holds many counts of this clonotype. This chain uses TRBV5-4 with TRBJ2-5; TRBD2 matches 10 bases. V gave up 5 bases and J gave up 1 base; unmatched junction bases: 5. Looked up from germline, CDR1 is SGHNT and CDR2 is YYREEE (reference sequence). This CDR3 has 15 residues. This CDR3 reads CASSRTSGTQETQYF. In DNA, the CDR3 is TGTGCCAGCAGTAGGACTAGCGGAACCCAAGAGACCCAGTACTTC.

This clonotype has at least ten counts. The chain links TRBV28 to TRBJ1-2; D gene uncertain. Between the trimmed V and J ends, which lost 3 bases and 3 bases, there was a span of 5 bases. Looked up from germline, CDR1 is MDHEN and CDR2 is SYDVKM. This CDR3 region has 12 residues. The CDR3 region has the DNA TGTGCCAGCAGTTTGAGTCACTATGGCTACACCTTC. It specifies CASSLSHYGYTF.

This clonotype was counted at least ten times. The V call is TRBV4-3, the J call TRBJ1-2; 12 bases agree with TRBD1. The CDR3 consists of 16 residues. Germline V gene data show CDR1 as LGHNA and CDR2 as YSLEER. V was clipped by 1 base and J by 6 bases; unmatched bases: 6. The DNA of the CDR3 is TGCGCCAGCAGCCAAGTGGGGACAGGGGGCTTCGATGGCTACACCTTC. Residues: CASSQVGTGGFDGYTF.

This clonotype was detected ten times or more. This chain connects TRBV29-1 to TRBJ2-3; TRBD2 agrees at 10 bases. V dropped 3 bases and J dropped 4; count of bases not matched to a gene: 4. The CDR3 contains 14 residues. In germline, CDR1 is SQVTM, CDR2 ANQGSEA. CDR3 in amino acids: CSVDPSGGADTQYF. CDR3 DNA sequence: TGCAGCGTTGACCCTAGCGGGGGAGCAGATACGCAGTATTTT.

This clonotype occurred many times. This chain joins TRBV28 and TRBJ2-3; the match to TRBD2 covers 10 bases. This CDR3 comprises 16 residues. CDR1 MDHEN and CDR2 SYDVKM come from the germline V gene. V dropped 7 bases and J dropped 0; count of bases not matched to a gene: 7. CDR3 amino acids: CASTLPTSGSTDTQYF. CDR3 nucleotide sequence: TGTGCCAGCACCCTCCCGACTAGCGGGAGCACAGATACGCAGTATTTT. Full variable domain (remainder filled in from reference TRBV28 and TRBJ2-3): DVKVTQSSRYLVKRTGEKVFLECVQDMDHENMFWYRQDPGLGLRLIYFSYDVKMKEKGDIPEGYSVSREKKERFSLILESASTNQTSMYLCASTLPTSGSTDTQYFGPGTRLTVL.